This T cell receptor beta chain was identified in a study of blood T cell repertoires in COVID-19. At the level of the study: From the United States, Italy and Spain came samples of acute and convalescent COVID-19.

As processed by the authors: Reference gene primer amplification gave nucleated cell count estimates. Assay: immunoSEQ multiplex PCR; the TCRdb copy retains only in-frame clones and omits some. D and trimming come from the DNA, and the V and J calls and clone size come from that table. Of 220,000 or so clones listed, about four fifths are singletons. Cohort assignment relied on participant-reported clinical history. Trimming stripped 4 bases from V and 1 base from J, with 14 bases between. Germline V lookup: CDR1 SGHRS, CDR2 YFSETQ. The CDR3 length is 15 residues. The V gene is TRBV5-1, the J gene TRBJ1-1, with D possibly TRBD1 on 6 matching bases. This TCR came from a woman aged 35 to 49 who had recovered from COVID-19. Sample: PBMCs or T cells enriched from blood (not recorded which). CDR3 nucleotide sequence: TGCGCCAGCAGCCCGCAGGGGTTGGAGAACACTGAAGCTTTCTTT. Its translation: CASSPQGLENTEAFF.